The 32 T cell receptor beta chains given below trace back to one sample, sequenced in a study of identical twins. A single record per CDR3 protein comes from TCRdb applying MiXCR to the 5' RACE reads. Here the sample spans approximately 690,000 distinct CDR3 sequences, around 6% being singletons. The specimen sequenced was naive T cells sorted from blood. All receptors come from a man aged 18 to 29 in good health.

This clonotype was seen at least ten times. The rearrangement links TRBV15 to TRBJ1-1; possible D gene TRBD1, 5 bases. Trimming pared 0 bases from V and 1 base from J, leaving 9 bases between. The CDR3 runs 15 residues. The germline CDR1 and CDR2 sequences are LNHNV and YYDKDF (reference sequence). The CDR3 protein is CATSRDRQPNTEAFF. DNA of the CDR3: TGTGCCACCAGCAGAGATCGACAGCCGAACACTGAAGCTTTCTTT.

The DNA for the CDR3 is TGTGCCAGCAGCTCTTTTAACACTGAAGCTTTCTTT. Its protein product is CASSSFNTEAFF. This rearrangement joins TRBV7-9 to TRBJ1-1, with no clear D. There are 12 residues in the CDR3. The V end lost 4 bases, the J end lost 2 bases, and 5 bases lay between the germline ends. The V gene's germline CDR1 is SEHNR and CDR2 FQNEAQ (reference sequence).

This clonotype appeared many times. V is TRBV9 and J is TRBJ2-1, with TRBD2 matching 10 bases. The CDR3 runs 16 residues. V was pared by 4 bases and J by 1 base, with 5 bases of the junction left unmatched. Looked up from germline, CDR1 is SGDLS and CDR2 is YYNGEE. The CDR3 DNA reads as TGTGCCAGCAGCCCTAGCGGGAGCTCGTCCTACAATGAGCAGTTCTTC. It codes for CASSPSGSSSYNEQFF.

The V and J genes are TRBV27 and TRBJ2-1, with a tentative D call TRBD1 (6 bases). The CDR3 runs 13 residues. Per the germline V gene, CDR1 is MNHEY and CDR2 is SMNVEV (reference sequence). The V end lost 7 bases, the J end lost 4 bases, and 11 bases lay between the germline ends. The CDR3 is CASTDRYYNEQFF. The CDR3 DNA is TGTGCCAGCACCGACAGGTATTACAATGAGCAGTTCTTC.

The chain combines TRBV5-6 with TRBJ2-7, with a weak D call TRBD2 (6 bases). V dropped 3 bases and J dropped 3 bases, with 10 bases sitting between them. The CDR3 consists of 13 residues. Germline V gene lookup returns CDR1 SGHDT and CDR2 YYEEEE. CDR3 protein: CASSSGGIYEQYF. The DNA of the CDR3 is TGTGCCAGCAGCTCCGGCGGGATCTACGAGCAGTACTTC.

This clonotype was detected only a few times. The CDR3 nucleotides read TGTGCCAGCAGTCCATACACAGGAACCAATCAGCCCCAGCATTTT. Translated, it gives CASSPYTGTNQPQHF. The rearrangement uses TRBV12-3 or TRBV12-4 and TRBJ1-5, with D possibly matching TRBD1 (5 bases). This CDR3 is built from 15 residues. V lost 5 bases and J 3 bases, leaving 14 bases between the germline ends.

The chain carries TRBV7-6 and TRBJ2-7; D not resolved. Per the germline V gene, CDR1 is SGHVS and CDR2 is FNYEAQ. The ends were cut back, 5 bases at V and 0 bases at J, with 26 bases in the middle. There are 19 residues in the CDR3. This CDR3 is CASSAPIARVAQSSYEQYV. The CDR3, as DNA: TGTGCCAGCAGCGCTCCCATCGCTAGGGTAGCTCAAAGCTCCTACGAGCAGTACGTC.

The chain has TRBV18 and TRBJ2-5, with 9 bases aligning to TRBD1. The germline V gene has CDR1 KGHSH and CDR2 LQKENI. The CDR3 loop spans 15 amino acids. V trimming: 3 bases; J trimming: 1 base; junction bases outside the gene matches: 3. The CDR3 DNA reads TGTGCCAGCTCACCGGGGACAGGGCTCCAAGAGACCCAGTACTTC. Translation gives CASSPGTGLQETQYF.

This clonotype was seen a few times. The V gene is TRBV7-9, the J gene TRBJ2-5; a weak D match, TRBD1 (5 bases). Trimming took off 5 bases at V and 2 bases at J, with 12 bases between the two ends. This CDR3 contains 14 residues. CDR1 SEHNR and CDR2 FQNEAQ come from the germline V gene (reference sequence). The CDR3 DNA reads TGTGCCAGCAGCCTAATGACAGAGCAAGAGACCCAGTACTTC. Protein: CASSLMTEQETQYF.

This chain joins TRBV20-1 and TRBJ2-5; D unclear. Trimming shortened V by 2 bases and J by 5 bases, and 18 bases separated the two germline ends. The CDR3 loop spans 15 amino acids. CDR1 and CDR2 from the germline V gene are DFQATT and SNEGSKA (reference sequence). The CDR3 region has the DNA TGCAGTGCTAGATCTTCCCCCGGTAGGCAGGAGACCCAGTACTTC. As protein: CSARSSPGRQETQYF.

With respect to this clonotype: As the CDR3 is not closed by the conserved phenylalanine or tryptophan, this likely results from a read error. This rearrangement joins TRBV2 to TRBJ2-7; 9 positions match TRBD2. CDR3 size: 13 residues. Germline assignment: CDR1 SNHLY and CDR2 FYNNEI. The trim removed 11 bases at V and 2 bases at J, leaving 7 bases unmatched. CDR3 amino acids: CALGAGGPYEQYL. CDR3 DNA: TGTGCCCTGGGGGCGGGAGGGCCCTACGAGCAGTACTTA.

In its sample, this clonotype was seen a few times. The chain is built from TRBV5-6 and TRBJ2-2; 12 nucleotides line up with TRBD2. CDR3 length: 17 amino acids. The trim removed 4 bases at V and 4 bases at J, leaving 8 bases unmatched. CDR1 is SGHDT and CDR2 is YYEEEE in the germline V gene. CDR3 loop: CASSPGLAGSGTGELFF. In nucleotides, the CDR3 is TGTGCCAGCAGCCCAGGACTAGCGGGAAGTGGCACCGGGGAGCTGTTTTTT.

In this sample, this clonotype turned up many times. This rearrangement joins TRBV7-9 to TRBJ2-5; D possibly corresponds to TRBD2 (7 bases). This CDR3 spans 15 amino acids. The germline V gene has CDR1 SEHNR and CDR2 FQNEAQ (reference sequence). Trimming pared 2 bases from V and 3 bases from J, leaving 13 bases between. The CDR3 loop is CASSLYAGAEETQYF. For the CDR3, the DNA is TGTGCCAGCAGCTTATACGCGGGGGCTGAAGAGACCCAGTACTTC.

This clonotype was observed at least ten times. The chain carries TRBV5-6 and TRBJ2-1, with TRBD1 matching 7 bases. CDR3 length equals 15 residues. V lost 4 bases, J lost 5 bases, and 9 bases stayed unmatched. Germline V gives CDR1 SGHDT, CDR2 YYEEEE. The CDR3 is CASSVDRENDNEQFF. The DNA for the CDR3 is TGTGCCAGCAGCGTTGACAGGGAGAACGACAATGAGCAGTTCTTC.

This clonotype has a handful of counts. This sequence joins TRBV12-3 or TRBV12-4 and TRBJ2-2; D possibly uses TRBD1 or TRBD2 (6 bases each). V lost 11 bases to trimming and J lost 4 bases, with 20 bases between them. The CDR3 sequence is 15 residues long. CDR3 nucleotides: TGTGCCGGCGGGGACACCCTTCTAAGCACCGGGGAGCTGTTTTTT. Encoded protein: CAGGDTLLSTGELFF.

This clonotype was counted many times. The chain is built from TRBV15 and TRBJ2-5; 9 bases are shared with TRBD1. From germline, CDR1 is LNHNV and CDR2 YYDKDF (reference sequence). This CDR3 is 15 amino acids long. V lost 0 bases and J lost 2; bases outside the gene matches: 1. The CDR3 reads CATSRDGTGQETQYF. CDR3 nucleotide sequence: TGTGCCACCAGCAGAGATGGGACAGGGCAAGAGACCCAGTACTTC.

The chain couples TRBV3-1 to TRBJ2-5; TRBD1 agrees at 7 bases. CDR1 and CDR2 from the germline V gene are LGHDT and YNNKEL (reference sequence). This CDR3 spans 15 amino acids. Losses at the gene ends were 4 bases for V and 2 bases for J; bases not matched to a gene: 7. This chain's CDR3 is CASSRKRQGQETQYF. Here the CDR3 DNA reads TGTGCCAGCAGCCGAAAGCGACAGGGACAAGAGACCCAGTACTTC.

Many counts were recorded for this clonotype. The J gene is TRBJ2-3, the V gene TRBV29-1, with TRBD2 as a possible D gene (5 bases). The length of the CDR3 is 12 residues. Between the trimmed V and J ends, which lost 4 bases and 4 bases, there was a span of 9 bases. CDR1 SQVTM and CDR2 ANQGSEA come from the germline V gene. The CDR3 DNA is TGCAGCGTTGCGGGAAGCGCAGATACGCAGTATTTT. This translates into CSVAGSADTQYF.

This clonotype was recorded a few times. The gene calls are TRBV7-6 and TRBJ1-5; tentatively, D is TRBD1 (5 bases). V was cut by 5 bases and J by 7 bases, with 12 bases left in between. Germline CDR1 and CDR2: SGHVS and FNYEAQ. The CDR3 is 13 residues long. The CDR3 sequence is CASSGWDGQPQHF. Here the CDR3 DNA reads TGTGCCAGCAGCGGATGGGACGGACAGCCCCAGCATTTT.

This clonotype was observed a few times. CDR3 bases: TGCAGTGCTATCCCGGGAGGTAATTCACCCCTCCACTTT. Translated, it gives CSAIPGGNSPLHF. This chain connects TRBV20-1 to TRBJ1-6; D gene uncertain. Germline V lookup: CDR1 DFQATT, CDR2 SNEGSKA (reference sequence). The CDR3 extends over 13 amino acids. Trimming shortened V by 4 bases and J by 6 bases, and 10 bases separated the two germline ends.

This clonotype was counted between two and nine times. V and J are TRBV6-1 and TRBJ1-1; 9 bases align to TRBD1. Trimming took 6 bases from V and 7 from J; bases not matched to a gene: 15. Germline assignment: CDR1 MNHNS and CDR2 SASEGT. The CDR3 length is 16 residues. Here the CDR3 reads CASSPPRGTGFLEAFF. CDR3 in DNA: TGTGCCAGCAGCCCACCACGAGGGACAGGGTTTCTTGAAGCTTTCTTT.

The rearrangement uses TRBV3-1 and TRBJ2-2; D call uncertain. The CDR3 has 16 amino acids. Per the germline V gene, CDR1 is LGHDT and CDR2 is YNNKEL (reference sequence). The V gene lost 1 base and the J gene lost 4 bases, with 13 bases spanning the gap. CDR3 in DNA: TGTGCCAGCAGCCAAGGCCCCCTGAGAGCCACCGGGGAGCTGTTTTTT. This codes for CASSQGPLRATGELFF.

This clonotype was detected many times. CDR3 nucleotide sequence: TGTGCCAGCGGACGAAGGTCGGATAATAGCAATCAGCCCCAGCATTTT. This codes for CASGRRSDNSNQPQHF. This sequence joins TRBV6-1 and TRBJ1-5; D gene ambiguous. The CDR3 is made up of 16 amino acids. The germline V gene encodes CDR1 MNHNS and CDR2 SASEGT. Trimming took off 8 bases at V and 0 bases at J, with 17 bases between the two ends.

In its sample, this clonotype was seen a few times. The chain recombines TRBV6-2 or TRBV6-3 with TRBJ2-1, with TRBD2 matching 9 bases. The CDR3 has 15 amino acids. Germline loops: CDR1 MNHEY, CDR2 SVGEGT. V was pared by 2 bases and J by 9 bases, with 8 bases of the junction left unmatched. The CDR3 protein is CASSYTEREEGEQFF. In DNA, the CDR3 is TGTGCCAGCAGTTACACGGAGCGGGAGGAAGGTGAGCAGTTCTTC.

In its sample, this clonotype was seen many times. This chain joins TRBV20-1 and TRBJ1-3, with 8 positions matching TRBD1. The junction had 4 bases not matched to a gene; V was cut back by 6 bases and J by 3 bases. The CDR3 has 13 residues. Germline V gives CDR1 DFQATT, CDR2 SNEGSKA (reference sequence). The CDR3: CSAMTGDGNTIYF. The CDR3, as DNA: TGCAGTGCGATGACAGGGGATGGAAACACCATATATTTT.

This clonotype was seen ten or more times. The chain has TRBV5-1 and TRBJ1-1; D is unclear. Trimming took off 3 bases at V and 1 base at J, with 10 bases between the two ends. In germline, CDR1 is SGHRS, CDR2 YFSETQ. The CDR3 contains 14 residues. CDR3 protein: CASSSDGRNTEAFF. The CDR3 bases are TGCGCCAGCAGCTCCGACGGAAGGAACACTGAAGCTTTCTTT.

This clonotype turned up a few times. V and J are TRBV11-2 and TRBJ2-5, with no clear D. There are 14 residues in the CDR3. Trimming removed 2 bases at V and 5 bases at J, with 12 bases between. Germline assignment: CDR1 SGHAT and CDR2 FQNNGV. CDR3 sequence reads: CASSLNEVGETQYF. The CDR3 nucleotides read TGTGCCAGCAGCTTAAATGAGGTGGGGGAGACCCAGTACTTC.

This clonotype showed up many times. This chain uses TRBV5-5 with TRBJ2-7; tentatively, D is TRBD2 (5 bases). Germline-derived CDR1 and CDR2 are SGHKS and YYEKEE (reference sequence). V lost 4 bases and J 4 bases, leaving 9 bases between the germline ends. The CDR3 runs to 12 residues. CDR3 bases: TGTGCCAGCAGCCCGGGATATTACGAGCAGTACGTC. Amino acids: CASSPGYYEQYV.

This clonotype was recorded many times. Here the CDR3 reads CSARTQGSQHF. CDR3 in DNA: TGCAGTGCTCGAACACAGGGGAGCCAGCATTTT. The chain recombines TRBV20-1 with TRBJ1-5, with 7 positions matching TRBD1. J lost 12 bases, V lost 5 bases, and 7 bases had no gene match. Germline V gene sequence: CDR1 DFQATT, CDR2 SNEGSKA (reference sequence). The CDR3 is 11 amino acids.

There are a few counts of this clonotype. The chain combines TRBV12-3 or TRBV12-4 with TRBJ2-7; a possible D gene is TRBD1 (5 bases). V was shortened by 1 base and J by 3 bases, with 10 bases between the two germline ends. This CDR3 is 14 amino acids long. In DNA form, the CDR3 reads TGTGCCAGCAGTTTAGAAGCGACAGACTACGAGCAGTACTTC. It specifies CASSLEATDYEQYF.

The V gene is TRBV4-3, the J gene TRBJ1-1; D uncertain. CDR3 length equals 15 residues. Germline loops: CDR1 LGHNA, CDR2 YSLEER. Trimming stripped 1 base from V and 0 bases from J, with 9 bases between. This chain's CDR3 is CASSQARDMNTEAFF. The CDR3 coding sequence is TGCGCCAGCAGCCAAGCGAGGGATATGAACACTGAAGCTTTCTTT.

This clonotype has a count of ten or more. The CDR3, as DNA: TGTGCCAGCAGACCGACAGGAGGGGAGACCCAGTACTTC. Translating it yields CASRPTGGETQYF. The V call is TRBV6-1, the J call TRBJ2-5, with D possibly being TRBD1 or TRBD2 (6 bases each). V lost 6 bases and J lost 5, with 13 bases in between. Germline CDR1 is MNHNS and CDR2 is SASEGT. The CDR3 length is 13 residues.